These 19 T cell receptor beta chains were all obtained from the same sample, sequenced in a study of T cell responses to AZD1222 COVID-19 vaccine. TCRdb's table, derived via immunoSEQ multiplex PCR, lists solely in-frame clones and lacks some. This sample has about 110,000 clones, with approximately 85% found just once. Material: peripheral blood, obtained on day 0 of AZD1222 vaccination. Source of these receptors: an adult in good health.

CDR3 nucleotide sequence: TGTGCCAGCAGCTGGATTATGGACACTGAAGCTTTCTTT. Its protein product is CASSWIMDTEAFF. This sequence joins TRBV7-2 and TRBJ1-1; D is unclear. Trimming pared 4 bases from V and 3 bases from J, leaving 9 bases between. This CDR3 region has 13 residues. CDR1 and CDR2 (germline): SGHTA, FQGNSA.

The J gene is TRBJ2-3, the V gene TRBV5-1; D is unclear. The CDR3 contains 11 residues. V gave up 0 bases and J gave up 6 bases, with 2 bases separating them. CDR1 and CDR2 from the germline V gene are SGHRS and YFSETQ. CDR3 protein: CASSLDDTQYF. The CDR3 nucleotides read TGCGCCAGCAGCTTGGACGATACGCAGTATTTT.

The chain combines TRBV7-9 with TRBJ2-7; TRBD2 is a possible D gene (6 bases). The CDR3 totals 14 residues. V was trimmed by 5 bases and J by 5 bases, leaving 16 bases between them. Germline CDR1 reads SEHNR; CDR2 reads FQNEAQ (reference sequence). CDR3 loop: CASSPSTSFNEQYF. The CDR3 DNA reads TGTGCCAGCAGCCCTTCGACTAGTTTTAACGAGCAGTACTTC.

A single count supports this clone. The chain combines TRBV28 with TRBJ1-1; D gene uncertain. Between the trimmed V and J ends, which lost 3 bases and 7 bases, there was a span of 12 bases. The CDR3 length is 13 residues. CDR1 is MDHEN and CDR2 is SYDVKM in the germline V gene. The CDR3 loop is CASSLVRWDEAFF. Here the CDR3 DNA reads TGTGCCAGCAGTTTGGTACGGTGGGATGAAGCTTTCTTT. The full variable domain, with the rest looked up from reference TRBV28 and TRBJ1-1, is DVKVTQSSRYLVKRTGEKVFLECVQDMDHENMFWYRQDPGLGLRLIYFSYDVKMKEKGDIPEGYSVSREKKERFSLILESASTNQTSMYLCASSLVRWDEAFFGQGTRLTVV.

This clone counts as medium-sized. This chain links TRBV14 with TRBJ2-7; no clear D. This CDR3 is built from 15 residues. CDR1 and CDR2 from the germline V gene are SGHDN and FVKESK. The V and J ends lost 2 bases and 0 bases respectively, with 11 bases between them. The CDR3 sequence: CASSQTDYNSYEQYF. CDR3 sequence (DNA): TGTGCCAGCAGCCAAACAGATTATAACTCCTACGAGCAGTACTTC.

A few counts support this clone. The chain uses TRBV2 and TRBJ2-5; 8 positions match TRBD2. With 2 bases clipped from V and 5 bases from J, the junction kept 7 bases outside the gene matches. Germline V gives CDR1 SNHLY, CDR2 FYNNEI. The CDR3 is 15 amino acids. The CDR3 spells CASSESGGGRETQYF. As DNA, the CDR3 is TGTGCCAGCAGTGAAAGTGGCGGGGGGCGGGAGACCCAGTACTTC.

The chain employs TRBV2 and TRBJ2-2; the D is unclear. V was pared by 7 bases and J by 2 bases, with 11 bases between. This CDR3 region has 14 residues. Germline lookup yields CDR1 SNHLY and CDR2 FYNNEI. This CDR3 is CASTRRPNTGELFF. The CDR3 coding sequence is TGTGCCAGCACCCGGCGTCCCAACACCGGGGAGCTGTTTTTT. The whole variable domain, remainder taken from reference TRBV2 and TRBJ2-2, is EPEVTQTPSHQVTQMGQEVILRCVPISNHLYFYWYRQILGQKVEFLVSFYNNEISEKSEIFDDQFSVERPDGSNFTLKIRSTKLEDSAMYFCASTRRPNTGELFFGEGSRLTVL.

The chain carries TRBV7-9 and TRBJ2-7; D tentatively reads TRBD1 or TRBD2 (5 bases each). V dropped 5 bases and J dropped 2 bases, with 19 bases sitting between them. The germline CDR1 and CDR2 sequences are SEHNR and FQNEAQ (reference sequence). The CDR3 sequence is 16 residues long. The CDR3 DNA reads TGTGCCAGCAGCCTTAGTTCGGGGACCTACGCCTACGAGCAGTACTTC. Translation: CASSLSSGTYAYEQYF.

This chain links TRBV5-1 with TRBJ1-1; unclear D gene. The CDR3 runs 13 residues. Trimming cost V 0 bases and J 1 base, with 4 bases left between them. The germline gives CDR1 SGHRS, CDR2 YFSETQ. The CDR3 region is CASSLGANTEAFF. DNA of the CDR3: TGCGCCAGCAGCTTGGGAGCGAACACTGAAGCTTTCTTT.

This chain links TRBV28 with TRBJ2-7, with 7 bases that match TRBD2. V trimming: 6 bases; J trimming: 2 bases; junction bases outside the gene matches: 10. The CDR3 is 15 residues long. Germline V gene sequence: CDR1 MDHEN, CDR2 SYDVKM. CDR3 protein: CASRPAGLAPYEQYF. The CDR3, as DNA: TGTGCCAGCAGACCAGCGGGACTCGCCCCCTACGAGCAGTACTTC.

A remark on this clone: Mismatch with germline at one junction end may stem from a read error. This chain links TRBV18 with TRBJ2-2; TRBD1 might be the D (5 bases). Germline CDR1 KGHSH, CDR2 LQKENI. CDR3 length equals 16 residues. The CDR3 coding sequence is TGTGCCAGCTCACCTTCATATAACAGGCCCACCAGGGAGCTGTTTTTT. Translated, it gives CASSPSYNRPTRELFF.

The chain has TRBV13 and TRBJ2-7; the D is unclear. Deletions cut 3 bases from V and 6 bases from J, with 12 bases between. The CDR3 runs 13 residues. CDR1 PRHDT and CDR2 FYEKMQ come from the germline V gene (reference sequence). The CDR3 region is CASSLTDAAEQYF. CDR3 coding DNA: TGTGCCAGCAGCTTGACGGACGCTGCCGAGCAGTACTTC.

This CDR3 reads CASSPDRNYGYTF. CDR3 nucleotides: TGTGCCAGCTCACCCGACAGAAACTATGGCTACACCTTC. The chain is built from TRBV18 and TRBJ1-2; possible D gene TRBD1, 5 bases. The CDR3 covers 13 residues. Trimming shortened V by 3 bases and J by 2 bases, and 7 bases separated the two germline ends. Germline-derived CDR1 and CDR2 are KGHSH and LQKENI.

The chain has TRBV28 and TRBJ1-3; a possible D gene is TRBD1 (5 bases). The germline CDR1 and CDR2 sequences are MDHEN and SYDVKM. V lost 7 bases and J lost 4, with 14 bases in between. There are 14 residues in the CDR3. Written as DNA, the CDR3 is TGTGCCAGCATCCCCGGGACTGCAGGAAACACCATATATTTT. As protein: CASIPGTAGNTIYF.

The chain links TRBV5-6 to TRBJ2-7, with D perhaps matching TRBD1 (6 bases). The CDR3 contains 17 residues. Germline lookup yields CDR1 SGHDT and CDR2 YYEEEE. V was cut by 4 bases and J by 1 base, with 21 bases left in between. The CDR3 loop is CASSTSRDTKGSYEQYF. The CDR3, as DNA: TGTGCCAGCAGCACCAGCCGGGACACCAAGGGATCCTACGAGCAGTACTTC.

This clone was seen once. The chain links TRBV5-1 to TRBJ1-4; weak D call: TRBD1 (5 bases). The CDR3 totals 14 residues. V lost 3 bases and J 5 bases, leaving 11 bases between the germline ends. Germline values: CDR1 SGHRS, CDR2 YFSETQ. The CDR3 region has the DNA TGCGCCAGCAGCTGGGACGGAAGAAATGAAAAACTGTTTTTT. This translates into CASSWDGRNEKLFF.

The chain uses TRBV29-1 and TRBJ1-1; 7 nucleotides agree with TRBD1. The trim removed 7 bases at V and 1 base at J, leaving 6 bases unmatched. Germline CDR1 is SQVTM and CDR2 is ANQGSEA. The CDR3 is 13 amino acids. CDR3 in DNA: TGCAGCGCCGAACAGGGGACGAACACTGAAGCTTTCTTT. The encoded protein is CSAEQGTNTEAFF.

The chain has TRBV12-3 or TRBV12-4 and TRBJ1-2; D remains unclear. This CDR3 spans 12 amino acids. V shed 2 bases and J shed 4 bases, with 5 bases lying between them. CDR3 coding DNA: TGTGCCAGCAGTTTAAACAGCTATGGCTACACCTTC. This translates into CASSLNSYGYTF.

The chain uses TRBV13 and TRBJ1-1, with 7 positions matching TRBD1. Germline values: CDR1 PRHDT, CDR2 FYEKMQ (reference sequence). V lost 4 bases and J lost 5; bases outside the gene matches: 13. This CDR3 spans 16 amino acids. CDR3 amino acids: CASSSEGGSGQTEAFF. The CDR3 nucleotides read TGTGCCAGCAGCTCAGAAGGGGGGTCGGGACAGACTGAAGCTTTCTTT. Full variable domain (remainder filled in from reference TRBV13 and TRBJ1-1): AAGVIQSPRHLIKEKRETATLKCYPIPRHDTVYWYQQGPGQDPQFLISFYEKMQSDKGSIPDRFSAQQFSDYHSELNMSSLELGDSALYFCASSSEGGSGQTEAFFGQGTRLTVV.